These T cell receptor beta chains were read from a single sample in a study of blood T cell repertoires in COVID-19. The table came from immunoSEQ multiplex PCR; TCRdb's copy has only in-frame clones and leaves some out. The sample shows about 170,000 clones, 70% to 90% of them seen only once. Sequencing used peripheral blood. The receptors here all came from an elderly woman with COVID-19, enrolled during active disease. Both conserved end residues are part of each CDR3. D genes are given only for firm matches. Size values are once, few and many counts, or a class for expanded clones, and some rows have none.

v_gene	j_gene	d_gene	abundance	CDR3aa	CDR3nt
TRBV28	TRBJ2-5	TRBD2	.	CASSLAGYNQETQYF	TGTGCCAGCAGTCTAGCGGGTTATAACCAAGAGACCCAGTACTTC
TRBV6-6	TRBJ1-5	.	.	CATTLNGNQPQHF	TGTGCCACCACCTTGAACGGGAATCAGCCCCAGCATTTT
TRBV19	TRBJ1-4	TRBD1	.	CASRRGGFNEKLFF	TGTGCCAGTCGACGAGGGGGCTTTAATGAAAAACTGTTTTTT
TRBV19	TRBJ1-2	.	.	CASSMSGGLLYGYTF	TGTGCCAGTAGTATGTCGGGAGGGCTTTTGTATGGCTACACCTTC
TRBV19	TRBJ2-1	.	.	CASSIGTVNEQFF	TGTGCCAGTAGTATAGGAACGGTTAATGAGCAGTTCTTC
TRBV5-6	TRBJ1-3	TRBD1	once	CASSLEGIQGKDTIYF	TGTGCCAGCAGCTTGGAAGGTATACAGGGGAAGGACACCATATATTTT
TRBV7-8	TRBJ2-7	TRBD2	.	CASSPTSGSVYEQYF	TGTGCCAGCAGCCCTACTAGCGGGAGTGTTTACGAGCAGTACTTC
TRBV5-6	TRBJ2-3	.	.	CASSPVGRESADTQYF	TGTGCCAGCAGCCCGGTTGGACGGGAGAGTGCAGATACGCAGTATTTT
TRBV2	TRBJ2-5	TRBD2	.	CASSERLGWTSGGFAETQYF	TGTGCCAGCAGTGAAAGATTAGGATGGACTAGCGGGGGGTTCGCGGAGACCCAGTACTTC
TRBV18	TRBJ2-1	TRBD2	.	CASSPGLAGINEQFF	TGTGCCAGCTCACCCGGACTAGCGGGGATAAATGAGCAGTTCTTC
TRBV5-6	TRBJ1-2	.	.	CASSLRDRHNYGYTF	TGTGCCAGCAGCTTGCGCGACAGACACAACTATGGCTACACCTTC
TRBV2	TRBJ2-1	.	.	CASSVQVNNEQFF	TGTGCCAGCAGTGTTCAGGTTAACAATGAGCAGTTCTTC
TRBV29-1	TRBJ1-5	.	.	CSVLQGSGQPQHF	TGCAGCGTATTACAGGGAAGCGGTCAGCCCCAGCATTTT
TRBV7-2	TRBJ1-1	.	.	CASSFNRDTEAFF	TGTGCCAGCAGCTTTAACAGGGACACTGAAGCTTTCTTT
TRBV13	TRBJ1-2	TRBD1	.	CASSLRLGQGDGYTF	TGTGCCAGCAGCTTACGCCTGGGACAGGGAGATGGCTACACCTTC
TRBV7-9	TRBJ1-2	TRBD1	.	CASSETGGIGGYTF	TGTGCCAGCAGCGAAACAGGGGGCATAGGAGGCTACACCTTC
TRBV18	TRBJ2-3	TRBD1	few	CASSVNQGTEDTQYF	TGTGCCAGCTCCGTTAACCAGGGGACAGAAGATACGCAGTATTTT
TRBV18	TRBJ2-2	.	once	CASSPTGIGTGELFF	TGTGCCAGCTCACCAACAGGGATTGGCACCGGGGAGCTGTTTTTT
TRBV5-6	TRBJ2-3	TRBD2	.	CASSLRLAGSTDTQYF	TGTGCCAGCAGCCTCCGACTAGCGGGAAGCACAGATACGCAGTATTTT
TRBV4-1	TRBJ2-1	TRBD2	.	CASSQEGAGAGGEQFF	TGCGCCAGCAGCCAAGAAGGGGCCGGAGCGGGGGGTGAGCAGTTCTTC
TRBV5-1	TRBJ2-1	TRBD1	.	CASSTLGQGLNEQFF	TGCGCCAGCAGCACCCTAGGACAGGGGTTAAATGAGCAGTTCTTC
TRBV7-2	TRBJ1-2	.	.	CASSLPGLKNGYTF	TGTGCCAGCAGCTTACCGGGACTAAAGAATGGCTACACCTTC
TRBV3-1/TRBV3-2	TRBJ1-2	TRBD1	.	CASSQARAGGGYGYTF	TGTGCCAGCAGCCAAGCGCGGGCAGGGGGCGGCTATGGCTACACCTTC
TRBV29-1	TRBJ2-1	.	once	CSVSLADNEQFF	TGCAGCGTTTCGTTAGCTGACAATGAGCAGTTCTTC
TRBV5-4	TRBJ2-2	.	.	CASSSGQRMGTGELFF	TGTGCCAGCAGCTCCGGACAAAGGATGGGCACCGGGGAGCTGTTTTTT
TRBV5-1	TRBJ2-3	.	.	CASSLGSPTDTQYF	TGCGCCAGCAGCTTGGGTAGCCCAACGGATACGCAGTATTTT
TRBV28	TRBJ2-5	.	.	CASSLAGYETQYF	TGTGCCAGCAGTTTAGCAGGGTATGAGACCCAGTACTTC
TRBV3-1/TRBV3-2	TRBJ1-5	.	.	CASSQDVNRPQHF	TGTGCCAGCAGCCAAGACGTGAACAGACCCCAGCATTTT
TRBV24-1	TRBJ2-7	.	.	CATATEAYEQYF	TGTGCCACCGCGACCGAGGCCTACGAGCAGTACTTC
TRBV6-5	TRBJ2-3	.	.	CASSFLEPAGTQYF	TGTGCCAGCAGTTTCCTCGAACCGGCGGGTACGCAGTATTTT
TRBV28	TRBJ1-1	TRBD1	once	CASSSGGLNTEAFF	TGTGCCAGCAGTTCAGGGGGACTTAACACTGAAGCTTTCTTT
TRBV6-1	TRBJ1-1	.	.	CASSERAGMNTEAFF	TGTGCCAGCAGTGAAAGGGCAGGGATGAACACTGAAGCTTTCTTT
TRBV2	TRBJ2-1	.	.	CASSDPRPNEQFF	TGTGCCAGCAGTGACCCCAGGCCGAATGAGCAGTTCTTC
TRBV7-8	TRBJ1-5	TRBD1	once	CASSLVTGDNQPQHF	TGTGCCAGCAGCTTAGTGACAGGGGACAATCAGCCCCAGCATTTT
TRBV27	TRBJ1-2	.	.	CASSPTLYQAGYGYTF	TGTGCCAGCAGCCCCACTTTGTACCAGGCTGGGTATGGCTACACCTTC